This T cell receptor (beta chain) was identified during a study of shared clonotypes between healthy human individuals. About the study: Donor ages ranged 18 to 49 years: a couple of women, a few men. Findings and limits, study-wide: Naive subsets, compared against memory subsets, generally had larger estimated richness values. Incompleteness in sorted-subset sequencing, despite large depth, was shown by rarefaction.

The germline CDR1 and CDR2 sequences are MGHRA and YSYEKL. Trimming took 1 base from V and 0 from J, leaving 6 bases between them. The CDR3 sequence is 14 residues long. For this clone: Its antigen is unidentified.

Sequencing was at deep level. Only in-frame clones appear in the TCRdb table, and some are missing; sequencing was by immunoSEQ multiplex PCR. Of 640,000 or so clones in the sample, about two thirds are singletons; the top ten hold around 2%. The chain has TRBV4-1 and TRBJ1-1; D uncertain. The sequenced material came from memory CD4+ T cells sorted from blood. Indicated subset: CD45RA-negative fraction. This receptor was obtained from a young woman in good health. CDR3: CASSQAQLNTEAFF. Here the CDR3 DNA reads TGCGCCAGCAGCCAAGCCCAGTTGAACACTGAAGCTTTCTTT.